Listed here is a single T cell receptor beta chain. Per the study methods: Researchers report that nucleated cell counts were estimated from reference gene primer amplification. TCRdb keeps only in-frame clones here, not all; method: immunoSEQ multiplex PCR. The D gene and trimming were derived from the DNA, and the V and J assignments and clone size from that table. The data contain approximately 290,000 clones, about 80% of them seen just once; the ten biggest clones take up roughly 14%. Enrolment of Seattle patients took place during active infection, and they were followed longitudinally. This sample was included in a study of blood T cell repertoires in COVID-19. Looking at the study overall: T cells, B-cell-depleted T cells, or PBMCs supplied cDNA or gDNA.

Input material: peripheral blood. This receptor was taken from a person aged 70 to 85 with COVID-19, enrolled during active disease.

CDR3 amino acids: CASSLAAAGASYEQYF. CDR3 bases: TGCGCCAGCAGCTTGGCTGCTGCGGGGGCCTCCTACGAGCAGTACTTC. This chain links TRBV5-1 with TRBJ2-7; possible D gene TRBD2, 7 bases. Germline V gives CDR1 SGHRS, CDR2 YFSETQ. V dropped 0 bases and J dropped 0 bases, with 13 bases sitting between them. This CDR3 has 16 amino acids.